The 8 T cell receptor beta chains below all came from one sample that was sequenced in a study of CD8 T cells in ankylosing spondylitis. Study-wide findings and caveats: Blood of patients with ankylosing spondylitis appeared to be characterized by a TCR beta motif of about 8 highly homologous variants.

Which antigens these TCRs recognize remains unknown. TCRdb itself ran the 5' RACE reads through MiXCR, one entry per CDR3 protein. The table has under 950,000 distinct CDR3 sequences, around 20% seen once. Source material: blood, either unsorted or a sorted T cell fraction (not recorded which). The receptors were sampled from a male donor with ankylosing spondylitis.

This clonotype appeared many times. The genes are TRBV24-1 and TRBJ2-5, with 7 bases identical to TRBD2. With V trimmed by 4 bases and J by 2 bases, 3 bases remained unmatched. Germline V CDR1 and CDR2: KGHDR, SFDVKD. The CDR3 is made up of 14 amino acids. This chain's CDR3 is CATSDGGTQETQYF. CDR3 DNA: TGTGCCACCAGTGACGGGGGGACTCAAGAGACCCAGTACTTC.

This clonotype has more than one count but fewer than ten. The rearrangement links TRBV10-3 to TRBJ1-1; possible D gene TRBD1, 5 bases. The V end was cut by 5 bases, the J end by 6 bases, with 19 bases between. In germline, CDR1 is ENHRY, CDR2 SYGVKD. There are 15 residues in the CDR3. CDR3 loop: CAISQNAQGPSEAFF. CDR3 coding DNA: TGTGCCATCAGTCAAAACGCTCAGGGACCGTCTGAAGCTTTCTTT.

The sample holds a few counts of this clonotype. The chain has TRBV29-1 and TRBJ2-3; 13 bases are a match to TRBD2. The CDR3 contains 16 residues. The germline V gene encodes CDR1 SQVTM and CDR2 ANQGSEA. Trimming cost V 2 bases and J 5 bases; bases outside gene matches: 7. CDR3 loop: CSVEYLRTSGGDTQYF. The CDR3 DNA is TGCAGCGTTGAATATCTTCGGACTAGCGGGGGAGATACGCAGTATTTT.

This clonotype occurred many times. The V gene is TRBV24-1, the J gene TRBJ2-1; possibly TRBD2 for D (6 bases). The V end lost 4 bases, the J end lost 9 bases, and 21 bases lay between the germline ends. CDR1 and CDR2 from the germline V gene are KGHDR and SFDVKD. CDR3 length: 16 amino acids. The CDR3 sequence: CATSDHGSGLNTEQFF. The CDR3 region has the DNA TGTGCCACCAGTGACCATGGGAGCGGGCTAAATACTGAGCAGTTCTTC.

This clonotype has only a few counts. This chain connects TRBV27 to TRBJ1-1, with a possible D match to TRBD1 (5 bases). V lost 2 bases to trimming and J lost 4 bases, with 14 bases between them. CDR3 length: 15 residues. The germline V gene encodes CDR1 MNHEY and CDR2 SMNVEV (reference sequence). This CDR3 reads CASSLMVGPGTEAFF. The CDR3 nucleotides read TGTGCCAGCAGTTTAATGGTGGGGCCTGGCACTGAAGCTTTCTTT.

This clonotype was detected a few times. The gene calls are TRBV5-5 and TRBJ2-2, with a weak D call TRBD1 (6 bases). Germline V gene sequence: CDR1 SGHKS, CDR2 YYEKEE (reference sequence). There are 17 residues in the CDR3. V gave up 2 bases and J gave up 2 bases, with 16 bases separating them. The CDR3, as DNA: TGTGCCAGCAGCTTCAGGGGTGGGCCCGTCAACACCGGGGAGCTGTTTTTT. It translates to CASSFRGGPVNTGELFF.

The genes are TRBV28 and TRBJ2-7; 9 positions agree with TRBD2. V trimming: 5 bases; J trimming: 5 bases; junction bases outside the gene matches: 10. This CDR3 comprises 15 residues. CDR1 is MDHEN and CDR2 is SYDVKM in the germline V gene. The CDR3 DNA sequence: TGTGCCAGCAGTCCCCACGTACCTAGCGGGAACGAGCAGTACTTC. This translates into CASSPHVPSGNEQYF.

The J gene is TRBJ2-1, the V gene TRBV4-1; D not certain. This CDR3 has 16 amino acids. Germline-derived CDR1 and CDR2 are MGHRA and YSYEKL. V shed 0 bases and J shed 0 bases, with 9 bases lying between them. The DNA for the CDR3 is TGCGCCAGCAGCCAAGAATGGCCAGGCTCCTACAATGAGCAGTTCTTC. Protein: CASSQEWPGSYNEQFF.